Sequencing of this TCR beta chain was carried out in a study of blood T cell repertoires in COVID-19. The CDR3 covers 15 residues. Germline CDR1 and CDR2: LGHNA and YSLEER. V was shortened by 0 bases and J by 1 base, with 9 bases between the two germline ends. The data were produced by immunoSEQ multiplex PCR, yet TCRdb's version contains in-frame clones alone and is incomplete. The sample lists around 250,000 clones, roughly 82% occurring once. Specimen: PBMCs or T cells enriched from blood (not recorded which). This clonotype was sampled from a woman between 45 and 65 years old who had recovered from COVID-19. The chain recombines TRBV4-3 with TRBJ1-1; TRBD1 is a possible D gene (5 bases). CDR3 DNA: TGCGCCAGCAGCCAAGACGACAGACCGAACACTGAAGCTTTCTTT. Translation: CASSQDDRPNTEAFF.